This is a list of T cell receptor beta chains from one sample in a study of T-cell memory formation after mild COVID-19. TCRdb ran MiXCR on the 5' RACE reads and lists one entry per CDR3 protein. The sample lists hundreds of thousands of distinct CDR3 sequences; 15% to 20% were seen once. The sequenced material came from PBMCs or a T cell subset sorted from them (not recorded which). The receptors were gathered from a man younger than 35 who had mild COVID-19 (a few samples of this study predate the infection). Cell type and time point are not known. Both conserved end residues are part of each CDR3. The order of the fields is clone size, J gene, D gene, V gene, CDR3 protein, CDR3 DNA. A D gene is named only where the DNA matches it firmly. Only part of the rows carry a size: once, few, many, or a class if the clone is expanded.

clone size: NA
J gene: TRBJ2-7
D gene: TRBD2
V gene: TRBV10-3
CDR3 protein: CAISVSPGTTTYEQYF
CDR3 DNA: TGTGCCATCAGTGTTTCCCCCGGGACTACAACCTACGAGCAGTACTTC

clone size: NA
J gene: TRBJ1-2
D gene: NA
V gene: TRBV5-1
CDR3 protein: CASSTRTDGYGYTF
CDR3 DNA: TGCGCCAGCAGCACCCGGACAGACGGCTATGGCTACACCTTC

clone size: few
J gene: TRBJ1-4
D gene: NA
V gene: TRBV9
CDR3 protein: CASSVRTGPDEKLFF
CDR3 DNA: TGTGCCAGCAGCGTCAGGACGGGACCCGACGAAAAACTGTTTTTT

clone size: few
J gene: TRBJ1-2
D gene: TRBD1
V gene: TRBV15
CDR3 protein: CATSEDRVSGYTF
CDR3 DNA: TGTGCCACCAGCGAGGACAGGGTTTCTGGCTACACCTTC

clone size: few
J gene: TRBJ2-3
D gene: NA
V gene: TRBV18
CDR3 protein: CASEPGADTQYF
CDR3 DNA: TGTGCCAGCGAACCAGGGGCAGATACGCAGTATTTT

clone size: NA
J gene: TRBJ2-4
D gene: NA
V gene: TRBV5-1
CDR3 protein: CASSIARGGSVNIQYF
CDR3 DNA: TGCGCCAGCTCCATAGCCCGTGGGGGCTCTGTAAACATTCAGTACTTC

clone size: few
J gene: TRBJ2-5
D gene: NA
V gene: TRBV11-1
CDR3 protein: CASSPDYLQTQYF
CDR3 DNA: TGTGCCAGCAGCCCGGACTACCTGCAGACCCAGTACTTC

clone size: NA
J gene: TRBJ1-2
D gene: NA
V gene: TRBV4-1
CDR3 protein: CASTPGGGGGYTF
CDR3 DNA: TGCGCCAGCACTCCCGGGGGGGGCGGTGGCTACACCTTC

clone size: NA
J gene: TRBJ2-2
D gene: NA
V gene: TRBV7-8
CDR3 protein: CASSSRASNTGELFF
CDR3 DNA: TGTGCCAGCAGCTCCAGGGCGTCGAACACCGGGGAGCTGTTTTTT

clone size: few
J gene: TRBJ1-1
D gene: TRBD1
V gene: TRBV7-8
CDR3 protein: CASSRQGIGMNTEAFF
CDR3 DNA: TGTGCCAGCAGTCGACAGGGGATAGGAATGAACACTGAAGCTTTCTTT

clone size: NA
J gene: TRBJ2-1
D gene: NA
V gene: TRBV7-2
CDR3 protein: CASSARSRGSYNEQFF
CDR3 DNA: TGTGCCAGCAGCGCCCGGTCTAGGGGCTCCTACAATGAGCAGTTCTTC

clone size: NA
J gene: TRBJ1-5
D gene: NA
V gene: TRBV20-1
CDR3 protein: CSALSDGYLSQHF
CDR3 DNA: TGCAGTGCATTATCTGACGGCTATTTGTCCCAGCATTTT

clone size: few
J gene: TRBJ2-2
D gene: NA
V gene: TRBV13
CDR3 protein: CASSSGVGELFF
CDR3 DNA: TGTGCCAGCAGCTCGGGAGTCGGGGAGCTGTTTTTT

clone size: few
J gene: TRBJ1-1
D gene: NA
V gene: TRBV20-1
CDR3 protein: CSAMDRNPEAFF
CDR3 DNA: TGCAGTGCCATGGACCGTAACCCTGAAGCTTTCTTT

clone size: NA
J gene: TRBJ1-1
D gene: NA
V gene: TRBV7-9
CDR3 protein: CASSLTTFF
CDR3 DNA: TGTGCCAGCAGCTTGACGACTTTCTTT

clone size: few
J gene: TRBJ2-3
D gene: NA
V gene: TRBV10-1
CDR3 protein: CASSGNTDTQYF
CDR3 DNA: TGCGCCAGCAGTGGTAACACAGATACGCAGTATTTT

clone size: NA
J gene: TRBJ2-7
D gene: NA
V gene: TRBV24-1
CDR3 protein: CGQSVYEQYF
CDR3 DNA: TGTGGACAGAGCGTCTACGAGCAGTACTTC

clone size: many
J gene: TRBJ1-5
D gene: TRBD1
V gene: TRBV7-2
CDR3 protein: CASSLGQGDNQPQHF
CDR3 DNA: TGTGCCAGCAGCCTTGGACAGGGTGACAATCAGCCCCAGCATTTT

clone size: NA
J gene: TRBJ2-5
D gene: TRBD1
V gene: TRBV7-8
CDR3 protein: CASSFYDRTGGRETQYF
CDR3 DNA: TGTGCCAGCAGCTTCTACGACCGGACAGGGGGCAGGGAGACCCAGTACTTC

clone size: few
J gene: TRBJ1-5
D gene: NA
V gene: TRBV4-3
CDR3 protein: CASSQAQGDQPQHF
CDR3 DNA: TGCGCCAGCAGCCAAGCTCAGGGTGATCAGCCCCAGCATTTT

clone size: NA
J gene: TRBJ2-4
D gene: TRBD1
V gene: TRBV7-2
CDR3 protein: CAVGTGLTAGNIQYF
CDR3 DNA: TGTGCCGTCGGGACAGGGCTGACAGCAGGAAACATTCAGTACTTC

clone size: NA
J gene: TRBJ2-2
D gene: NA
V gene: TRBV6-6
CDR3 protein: CASIKVRGSTNTGELFF
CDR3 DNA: TGTGCCAGCATAAAAGTTCGGGGCAGTACGAACACCGGGGAGCTGTTTTTT

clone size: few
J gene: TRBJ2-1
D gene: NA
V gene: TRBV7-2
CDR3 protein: CASSSRPSNAQFF
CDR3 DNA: TGTGCCAGCAGCTCCCGACCCAGTAATGCGCAGTTCTTC

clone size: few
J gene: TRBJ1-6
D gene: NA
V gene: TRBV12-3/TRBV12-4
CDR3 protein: CASSLTTVGALHF
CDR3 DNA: TGTGCCAGCAGTTTAACCACCGTTGGGGCCCTCCACTTT

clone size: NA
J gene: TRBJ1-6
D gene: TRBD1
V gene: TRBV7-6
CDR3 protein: CASSLDRDRYSPLHF
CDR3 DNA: TGTGCCAGCAGCTTAGATAGGGACAGGTATTCACCCCTCCACTTT